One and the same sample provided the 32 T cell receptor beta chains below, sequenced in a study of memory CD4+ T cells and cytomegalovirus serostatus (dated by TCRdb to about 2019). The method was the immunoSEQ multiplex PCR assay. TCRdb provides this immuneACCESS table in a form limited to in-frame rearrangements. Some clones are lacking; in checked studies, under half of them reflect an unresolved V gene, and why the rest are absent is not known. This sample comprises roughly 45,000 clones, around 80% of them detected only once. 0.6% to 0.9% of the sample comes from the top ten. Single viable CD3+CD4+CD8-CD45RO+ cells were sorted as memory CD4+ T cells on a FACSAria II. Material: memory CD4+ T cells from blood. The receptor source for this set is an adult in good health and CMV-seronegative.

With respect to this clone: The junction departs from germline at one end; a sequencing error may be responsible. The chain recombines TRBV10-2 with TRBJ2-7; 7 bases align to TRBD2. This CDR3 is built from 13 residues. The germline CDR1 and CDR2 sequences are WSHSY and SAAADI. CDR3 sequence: CASSQSSGYEQYF. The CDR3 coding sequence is TGCGCCAGCAGTCAGTCTAGCGGATACGAGCAGTACTTC.

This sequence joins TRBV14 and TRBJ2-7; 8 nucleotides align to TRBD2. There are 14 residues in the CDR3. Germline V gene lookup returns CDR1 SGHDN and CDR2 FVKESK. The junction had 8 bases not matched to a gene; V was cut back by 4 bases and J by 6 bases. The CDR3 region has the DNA TGTGCCAGCAGCCGAGCGGGAGTCCCAAGCGAGCAGTACTTC. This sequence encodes CASSRAGVPSEQYF.

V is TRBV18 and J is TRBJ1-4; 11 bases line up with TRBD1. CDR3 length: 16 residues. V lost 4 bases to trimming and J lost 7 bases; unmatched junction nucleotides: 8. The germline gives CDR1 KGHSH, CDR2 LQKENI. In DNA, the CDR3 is TGTGCCAGCTCACTAAATTCCGGGACAGGGGGTGAAAAACTGTTTTTT. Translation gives CASSLNSGTGGEKLFF. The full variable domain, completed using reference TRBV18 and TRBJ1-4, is NAGVMQNPRHLVRRRGQEARLRCSPMKGHSHVYWYRQLPEEGLKFMVYLQKENIIDESGMPKERFSAEFPKEGPSILRIQQVVRGDSAAYFCASSLNSGTGGEKLFFGSGTQLSVL.

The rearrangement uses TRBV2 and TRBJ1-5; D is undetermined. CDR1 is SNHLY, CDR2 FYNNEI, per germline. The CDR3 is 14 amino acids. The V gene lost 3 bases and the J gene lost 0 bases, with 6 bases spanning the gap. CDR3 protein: CASSDRNSNQPQHF. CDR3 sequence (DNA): TGTGCCAGCAGTGATAGGAATAGCAATCAGCCCCAGCATTTT.

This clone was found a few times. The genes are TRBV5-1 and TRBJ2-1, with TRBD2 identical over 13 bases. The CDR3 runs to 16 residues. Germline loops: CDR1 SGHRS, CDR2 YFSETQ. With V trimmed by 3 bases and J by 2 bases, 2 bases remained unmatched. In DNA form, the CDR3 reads TGCGCCAGCAGCTCGGGGACTAGCGGGACCTACAATGAGCAGTTCTTC. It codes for CASSSGTSGTYNEQFF.

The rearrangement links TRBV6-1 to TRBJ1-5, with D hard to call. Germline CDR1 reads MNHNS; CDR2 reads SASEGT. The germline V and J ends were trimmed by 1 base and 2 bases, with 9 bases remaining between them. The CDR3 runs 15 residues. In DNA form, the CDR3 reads TGTGCCAGCAGTGAAGAAGGGCTTGGCAATCAGCCCCAGCATTTT. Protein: CASSEEGLGNQPQHF.

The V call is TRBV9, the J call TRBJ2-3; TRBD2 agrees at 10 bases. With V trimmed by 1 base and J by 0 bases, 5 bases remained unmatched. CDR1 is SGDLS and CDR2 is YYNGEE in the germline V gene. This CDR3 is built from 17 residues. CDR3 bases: TGTGCCAGCAGCGTACTAGCGGGAGCCCCTAGCACAGATACGCAGTATTTT. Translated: CASSVLAGAPSTDTQYF.

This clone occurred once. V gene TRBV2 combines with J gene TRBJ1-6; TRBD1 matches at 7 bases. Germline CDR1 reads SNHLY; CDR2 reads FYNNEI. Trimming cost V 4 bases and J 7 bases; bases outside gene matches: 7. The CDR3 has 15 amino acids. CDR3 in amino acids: CASSVVQGGNSPLHF. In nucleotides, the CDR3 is TGTGCCAGCAGTGTGGTCCAGGGGGGCAATTCACCCCTCCACTTT. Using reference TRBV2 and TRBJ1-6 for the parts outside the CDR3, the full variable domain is EPEVTQTPSHQVTQMGQEVILRCVPISNHLYFYWYRQILGQKVEFLVSFYNNEISEKSEIFDDQFSVERPDGSNFTLKIRSTKLEDSAMYFCASSVVQGGNSPLHFGNGTRLTVT.

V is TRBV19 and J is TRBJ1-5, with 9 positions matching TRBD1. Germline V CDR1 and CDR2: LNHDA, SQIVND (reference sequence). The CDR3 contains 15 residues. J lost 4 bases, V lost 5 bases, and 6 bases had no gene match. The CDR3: CASSPGTGRNQPQHF. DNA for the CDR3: TGTGCCAGTAGTCCCGGGACAGGGAGGAATCAGCCCCAGCATTTT.

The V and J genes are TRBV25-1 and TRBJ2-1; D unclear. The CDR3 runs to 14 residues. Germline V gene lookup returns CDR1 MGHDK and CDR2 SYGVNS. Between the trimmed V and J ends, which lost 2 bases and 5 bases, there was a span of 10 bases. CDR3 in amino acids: CASSETRSHNEQFF. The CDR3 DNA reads TGTGCCAGCAGTGAAACCAGGTCCCACAATGAGCAGTTCTTC.

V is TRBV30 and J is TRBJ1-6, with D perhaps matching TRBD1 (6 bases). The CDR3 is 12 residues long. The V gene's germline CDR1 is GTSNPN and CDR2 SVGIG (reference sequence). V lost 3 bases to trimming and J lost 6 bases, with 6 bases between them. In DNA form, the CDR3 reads TGTGCCTGGAGACAGGGTAATTCACCCCTCCACTTT. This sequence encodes CAWRQGNSPLHF.

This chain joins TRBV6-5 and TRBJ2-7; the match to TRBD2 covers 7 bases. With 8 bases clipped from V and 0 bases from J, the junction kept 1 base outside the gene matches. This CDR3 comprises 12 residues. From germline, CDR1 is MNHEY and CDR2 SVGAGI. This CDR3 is CASGDYSYEQYF. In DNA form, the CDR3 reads TGTGCCAGCGGGGACTACTCCTACGAGCAGTACTTC.

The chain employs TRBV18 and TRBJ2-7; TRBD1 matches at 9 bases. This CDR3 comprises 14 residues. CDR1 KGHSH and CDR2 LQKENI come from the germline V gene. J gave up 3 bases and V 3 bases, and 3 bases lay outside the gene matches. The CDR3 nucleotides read TGTGCCAGCTCACCTCGGGACAGGGTCTACGAGCAGTACTTC. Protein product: CASSPRDRVYEQYF.

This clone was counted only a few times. CDR3 in DNA: TGTGCCAGCGGACCACAGGAGAACTACGAGCAGTACTTC. It encodes CASGPQENYEQYF. The chain employs TRBV5-4 and TRBJ2-7, with D tentatively TRBD1 (5 bases). The V end lost 7 bases, the J end lost 3 bases, and 14 bases lay between the germline ends. This CDR3 region has 13 residues. CDR1 and CDR2 from the germline V gene are SGHNT and YYREEE (reference sequence).

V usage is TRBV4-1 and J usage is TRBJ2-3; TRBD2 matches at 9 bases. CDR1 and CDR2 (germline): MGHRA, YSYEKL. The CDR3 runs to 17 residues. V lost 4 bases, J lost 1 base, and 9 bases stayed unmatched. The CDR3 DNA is TGCGCCAGCAGCCCGGCGGGGGGGCGTCCCCGCACAGATACGCAGTATTTT. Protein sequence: CASSPAGGRPRTDTQYF.

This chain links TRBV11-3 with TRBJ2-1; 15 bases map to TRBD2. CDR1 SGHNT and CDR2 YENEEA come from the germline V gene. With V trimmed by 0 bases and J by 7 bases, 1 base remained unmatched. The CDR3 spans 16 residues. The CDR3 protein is CASSLEGTSGRNEQFF. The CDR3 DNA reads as TGTGCCAGCAGCTTAGAGGGGACTAGCGGGAGGAATGAGCAGTTCTTC.

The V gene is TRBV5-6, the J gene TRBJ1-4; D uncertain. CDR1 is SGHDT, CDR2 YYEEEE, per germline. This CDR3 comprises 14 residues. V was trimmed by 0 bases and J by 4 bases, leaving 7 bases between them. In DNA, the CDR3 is TGTGCCAGCAGCTTGGCCCGGCGTAATGAAAAACTGTTTTTT. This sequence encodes CASSLARRNEKLFF.

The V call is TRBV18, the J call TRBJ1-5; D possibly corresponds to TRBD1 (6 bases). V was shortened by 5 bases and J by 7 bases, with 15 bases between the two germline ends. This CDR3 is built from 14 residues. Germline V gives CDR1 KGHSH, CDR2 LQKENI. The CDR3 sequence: CASSSTGSDQPQHF. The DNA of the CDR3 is TGTGCCAGCTCATCCACAGGGTCGGACCAGCCCCAGCATTTT.

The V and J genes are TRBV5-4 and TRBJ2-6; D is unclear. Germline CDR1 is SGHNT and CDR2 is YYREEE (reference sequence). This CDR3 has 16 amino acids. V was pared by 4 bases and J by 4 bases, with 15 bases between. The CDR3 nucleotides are TGTGCCAGCAGCATACCCATGGGAAAAGGGGCCAACGTCCTGACTTTC. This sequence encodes CASSIPMGKGANVLTF.

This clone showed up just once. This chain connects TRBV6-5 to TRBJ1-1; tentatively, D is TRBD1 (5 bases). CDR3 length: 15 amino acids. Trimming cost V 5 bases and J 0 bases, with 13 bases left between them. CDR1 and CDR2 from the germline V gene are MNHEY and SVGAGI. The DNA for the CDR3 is TGTGCCAGCAGTAGATCGACAGACATGAACACTGAAGCTTTCTTT. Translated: CASSRSTDMNTEAFF.

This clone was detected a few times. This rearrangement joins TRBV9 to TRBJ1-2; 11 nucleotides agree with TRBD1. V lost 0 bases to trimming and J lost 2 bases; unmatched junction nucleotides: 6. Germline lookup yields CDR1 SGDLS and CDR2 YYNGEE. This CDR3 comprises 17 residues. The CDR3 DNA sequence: TGTGCCAGCAGCGTAGATTCCTGGACAGGGGGCAACTATGGCTACACCTTC. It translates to CASSVDSWTGGNYGYTF.

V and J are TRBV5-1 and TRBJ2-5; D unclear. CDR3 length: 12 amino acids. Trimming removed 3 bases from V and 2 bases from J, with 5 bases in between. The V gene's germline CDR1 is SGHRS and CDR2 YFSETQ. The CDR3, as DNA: TGCGCCAGCAGCTGGTCTCAAGAGACCCAGTACTTC. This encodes CASSWSQETQYF.

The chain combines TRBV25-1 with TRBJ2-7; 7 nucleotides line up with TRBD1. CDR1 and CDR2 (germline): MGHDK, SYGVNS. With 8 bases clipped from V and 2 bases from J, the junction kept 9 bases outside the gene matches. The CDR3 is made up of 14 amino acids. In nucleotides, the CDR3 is TGTGCCAGCGGAGACAGGGTCGGAACCTACGAGCAGTACTTC. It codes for CASGDRVGTYEQYF.

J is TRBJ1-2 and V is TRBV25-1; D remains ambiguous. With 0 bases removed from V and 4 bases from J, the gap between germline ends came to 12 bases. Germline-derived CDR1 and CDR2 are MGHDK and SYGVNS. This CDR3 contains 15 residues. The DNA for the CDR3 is TGTGCCAGCAGTGAATACGGCGGGGAGATCTATGGCTACACCTTC. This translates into CASSEYGGEIYGYTF.

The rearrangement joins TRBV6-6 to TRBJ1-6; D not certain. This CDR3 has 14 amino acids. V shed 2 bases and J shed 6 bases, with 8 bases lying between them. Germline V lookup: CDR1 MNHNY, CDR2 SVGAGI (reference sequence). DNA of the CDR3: TGTGCCAGCAGTTACGAGTCGTCTAATTCACCCCTCCACTTT. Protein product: CASSYESSNSPLHF.

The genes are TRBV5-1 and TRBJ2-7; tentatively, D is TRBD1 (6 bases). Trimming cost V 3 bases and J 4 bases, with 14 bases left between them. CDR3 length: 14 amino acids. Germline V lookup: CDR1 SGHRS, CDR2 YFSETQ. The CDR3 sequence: CASSWQGQYYEQYF. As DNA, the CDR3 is TGCGCCAGCAGCTGGCAGGGACAATATTACGAGCAGTACTTC.

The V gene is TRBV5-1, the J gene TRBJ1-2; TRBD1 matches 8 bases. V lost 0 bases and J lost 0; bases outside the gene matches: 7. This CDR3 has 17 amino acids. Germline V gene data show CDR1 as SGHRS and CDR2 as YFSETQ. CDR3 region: CASSLDTGGLANYGYTF. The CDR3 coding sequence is TGCGCCAGCAGCTTGGATACAGGGGGTCTGGCTAACTATGGCTACACCTTC.

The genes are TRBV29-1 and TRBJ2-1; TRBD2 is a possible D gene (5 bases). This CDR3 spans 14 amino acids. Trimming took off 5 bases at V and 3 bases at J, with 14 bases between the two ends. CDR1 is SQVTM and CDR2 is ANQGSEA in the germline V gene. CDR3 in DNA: TGCAGCGTTTTAACTAGTTCGGTCTACAATGAGCAGTTCTTC. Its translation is CSVLTSSVYNEQFF.

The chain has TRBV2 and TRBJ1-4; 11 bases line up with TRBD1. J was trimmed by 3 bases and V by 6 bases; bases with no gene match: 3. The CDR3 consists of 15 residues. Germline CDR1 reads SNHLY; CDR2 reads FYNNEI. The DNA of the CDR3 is TGTGCCAGCAGGGACAGGGGGCGTTCTAATGAAAAACTGTTTTTT. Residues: CASRDRGRSNEKLFF. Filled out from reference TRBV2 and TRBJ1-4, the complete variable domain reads EPEVTQTPSHQVTQMGQEVILRCVPISNHLYFYWYRQILGQKVEFLVSFYNNEISEKSEIFDDQFSVERPDGSNFTLKIRSTKLEDSAMYFCASRDRGRSNEKLFFGSGTQLSVL.

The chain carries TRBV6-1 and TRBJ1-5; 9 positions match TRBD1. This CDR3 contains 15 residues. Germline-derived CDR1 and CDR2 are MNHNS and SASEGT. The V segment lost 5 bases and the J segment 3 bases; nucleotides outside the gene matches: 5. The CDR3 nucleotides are TGTGCCAGCAGTAGCCGGACAGGGGTCAATCAGCCCCAGCATTTT. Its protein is CASSSRTGVNQPQHF.

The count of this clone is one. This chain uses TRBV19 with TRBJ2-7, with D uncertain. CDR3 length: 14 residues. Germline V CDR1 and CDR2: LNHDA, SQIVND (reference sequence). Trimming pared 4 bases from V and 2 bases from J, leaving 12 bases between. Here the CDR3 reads CASSSVPFTYEQYF. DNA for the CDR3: TGTGCCAGTAGTAGTGTGCCTTTCACCTACGAGCAGTACTTC.

This CDR3 reads CASSWTGLGDEKLFF. The CDR3 DNA is TGTGCCAGTAGCTGGACAGGGCTGGGGGATGAAAAACTGTTTTTT. The J gene is TRBJ1-4, the V gene TRBV19; TRBD1 matches at 8 bases. The V segment lost 6 bases and the J segment 6 bases; nucleotides outside the gene matches: 9. Germline CDR1 reads LNHDA; CDR2 reads SQIVND (reference sequence). The CDR3 is 15 amino acids.